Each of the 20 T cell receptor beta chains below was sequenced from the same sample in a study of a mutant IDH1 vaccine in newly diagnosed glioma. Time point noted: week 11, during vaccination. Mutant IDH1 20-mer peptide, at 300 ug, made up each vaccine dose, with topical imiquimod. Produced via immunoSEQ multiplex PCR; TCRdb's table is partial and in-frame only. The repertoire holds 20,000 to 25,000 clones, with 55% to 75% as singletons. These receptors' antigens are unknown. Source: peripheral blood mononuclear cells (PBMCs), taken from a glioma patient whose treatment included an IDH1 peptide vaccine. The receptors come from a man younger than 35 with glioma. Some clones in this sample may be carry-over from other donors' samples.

The CDR3 spells CASSQLAGTKRNNEQFF. CDR3 nucleotide sequence: TGTGCCAGCAGCCAGCTAGCTGGGACTAAACGGAACAATGAGCAGTTCTTC. The chain is built from TRBV9 and TRBJ2-1; the match to TRBD2 covers 7 bases. V shed 4 bases and J 5 bases; nucleotides not matched to a gene: 15. The germline V gene encodes CDR1 SGDLS and CDR2 YYNGEE. The CDR3 is 17 amino acids.

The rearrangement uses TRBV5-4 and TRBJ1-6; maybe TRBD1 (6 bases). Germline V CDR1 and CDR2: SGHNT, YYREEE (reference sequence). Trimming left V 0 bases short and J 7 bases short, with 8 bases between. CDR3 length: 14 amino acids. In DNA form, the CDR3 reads TGTGCCAGCAGCTTGGAGAGGGGGAATTCACCCCTCCACTTT. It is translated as CASSLERGNSPLHF.

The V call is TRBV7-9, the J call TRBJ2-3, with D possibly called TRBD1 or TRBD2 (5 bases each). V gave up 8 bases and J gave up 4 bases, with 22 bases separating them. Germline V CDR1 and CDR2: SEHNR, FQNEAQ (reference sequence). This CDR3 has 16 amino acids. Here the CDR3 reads CASRSPLAGFSDTQYF. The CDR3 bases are TGTGCCAGCCGATCCCCCCTAGCAGGGTTCTCAGATACGCAGTATTTT. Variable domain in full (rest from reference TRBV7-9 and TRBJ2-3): DTGVSQNPRHKITKRGQNVTFRCDPISEHNRLYWYRQTLGQGPEFLTYFQNEAQLEKSRLLSDRFSAERPKGSFSTLEIQRTEQGDSAMYLCASRSPLAGFSDTQYFGPGTRLTVL.

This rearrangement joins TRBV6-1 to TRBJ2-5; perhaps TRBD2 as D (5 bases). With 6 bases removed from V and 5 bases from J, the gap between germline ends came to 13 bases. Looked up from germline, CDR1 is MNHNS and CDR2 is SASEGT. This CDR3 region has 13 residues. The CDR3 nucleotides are TGTGCCAGCAGACTAGTCATCGGGGAGACCCAGTACTTC. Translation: CASRLVIGETQYF.

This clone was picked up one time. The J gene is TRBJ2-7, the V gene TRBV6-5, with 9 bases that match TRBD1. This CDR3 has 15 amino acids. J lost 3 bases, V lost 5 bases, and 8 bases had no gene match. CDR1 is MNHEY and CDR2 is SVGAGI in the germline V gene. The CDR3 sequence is CASSNLPGQGYEQYF. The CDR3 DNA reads TGTGCCAGCAGTAACCTTCCGGGACAGGGCTACGAGCAGTACTTC.

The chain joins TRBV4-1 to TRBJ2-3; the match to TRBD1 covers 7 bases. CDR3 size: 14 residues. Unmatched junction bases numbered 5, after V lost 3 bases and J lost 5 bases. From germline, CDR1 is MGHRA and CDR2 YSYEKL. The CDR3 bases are TGCGCCAGCAGCCATACAGGGGCGGGAGATACGCAGTATTTT. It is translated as CASSHTGAGDTQYF.

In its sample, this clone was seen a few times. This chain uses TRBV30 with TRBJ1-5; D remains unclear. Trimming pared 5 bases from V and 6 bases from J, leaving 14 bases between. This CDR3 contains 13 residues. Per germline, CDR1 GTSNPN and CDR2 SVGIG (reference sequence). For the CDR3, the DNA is TGTGCCTGGGATTCGGCAGTTTCTCAGCCCCAGCATTTT. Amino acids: CAWDSAVSQPQHF.

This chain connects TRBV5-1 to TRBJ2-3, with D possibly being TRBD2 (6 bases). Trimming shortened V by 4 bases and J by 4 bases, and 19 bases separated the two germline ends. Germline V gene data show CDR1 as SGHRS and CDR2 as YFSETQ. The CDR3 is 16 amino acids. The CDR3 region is CASSLDGRGRADTQYF. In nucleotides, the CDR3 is TGCGCCAGCAGCCTGGACGGGCGGGGAAGGGCAGATACGCAGTATTTT.

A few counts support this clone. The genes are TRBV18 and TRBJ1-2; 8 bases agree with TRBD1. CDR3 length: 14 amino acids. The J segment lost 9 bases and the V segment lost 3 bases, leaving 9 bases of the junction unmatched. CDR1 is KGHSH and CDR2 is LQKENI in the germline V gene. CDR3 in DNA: TGTGCCAGCTCACCCCCGGACAGGGAGAGGCGCTACACCTTC. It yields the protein CASSPPDRERRYTF.

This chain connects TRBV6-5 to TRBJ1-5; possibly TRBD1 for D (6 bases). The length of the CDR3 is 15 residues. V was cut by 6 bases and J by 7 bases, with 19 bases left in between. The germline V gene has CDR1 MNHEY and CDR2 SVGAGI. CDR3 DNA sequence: TGTGCCAGCAGCCCCAGCGGGGGGCGCAGGCAGCCCCAGCATTTT. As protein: CASSPSGGRRQPQHF.

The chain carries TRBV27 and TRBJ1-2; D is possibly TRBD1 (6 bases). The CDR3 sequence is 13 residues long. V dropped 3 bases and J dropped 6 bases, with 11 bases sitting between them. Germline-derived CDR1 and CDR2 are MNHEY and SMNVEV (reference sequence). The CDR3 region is CASSLGAGNGYTF. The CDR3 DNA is TGTGCCAGCAGTTTGGGGGCGGGGAATGGCTACACCTTC.

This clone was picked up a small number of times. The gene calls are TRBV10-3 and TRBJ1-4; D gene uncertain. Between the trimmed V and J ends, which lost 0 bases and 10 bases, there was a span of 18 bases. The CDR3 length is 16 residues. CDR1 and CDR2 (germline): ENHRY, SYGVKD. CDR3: CAISESVWNREGKLFF. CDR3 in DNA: TGTGCCATCAGTGAGTCGGTCTGGAACAGAGAAGGAAAACTGTTTTTT.

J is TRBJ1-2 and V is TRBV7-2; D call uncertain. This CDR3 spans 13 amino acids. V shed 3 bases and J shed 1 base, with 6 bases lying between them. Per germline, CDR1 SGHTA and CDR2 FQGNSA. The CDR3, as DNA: TGTGCCAGCAGCTTCAAGGGTAACTATGGCTACACCTTC. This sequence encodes CASSFKGNYGYTF.

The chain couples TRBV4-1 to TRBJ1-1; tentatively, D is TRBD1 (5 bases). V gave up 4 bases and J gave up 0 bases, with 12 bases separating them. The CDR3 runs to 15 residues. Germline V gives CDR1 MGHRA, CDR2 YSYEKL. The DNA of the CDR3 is TGCGCCAGCAGCCCGGGCTTGACAGTGAACACTGAAGCTTTCTTT. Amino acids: CASSPGLTVNTEAFF.

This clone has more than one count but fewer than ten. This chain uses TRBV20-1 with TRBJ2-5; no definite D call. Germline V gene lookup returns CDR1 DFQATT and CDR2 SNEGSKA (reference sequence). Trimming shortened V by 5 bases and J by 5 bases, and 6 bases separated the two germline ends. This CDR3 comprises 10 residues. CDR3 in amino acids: CSASKETQYF. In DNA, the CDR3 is TGCAGTGCTTCGAAGGAGACCCAGTACTTC.

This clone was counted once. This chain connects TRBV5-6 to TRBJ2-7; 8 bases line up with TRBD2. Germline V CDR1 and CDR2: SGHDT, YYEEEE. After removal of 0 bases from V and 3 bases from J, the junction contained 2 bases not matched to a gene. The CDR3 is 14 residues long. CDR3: CASSLAGGLYEQYF. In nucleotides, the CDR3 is TGTGCCAGCAGCTTGGCGGGGGGGCTCTACGAGCAGTACTTC.

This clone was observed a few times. CDR3 loop: CASCDLAGSYEQYF. CDR3 DNA sequence: TGTGCCAGCTGCGACCTAGCGGGCTCCTACGAGCAGTACTTC. V and J are TRBV10-3 and TRBJ2-7, with 8 bases that match TRBD2. Looked up from germline, CDR1 is ENHRY and CDR2 is SYGVKD. This CDR3 region has 14 residues. V trimming: 10 bases; J trimming: 0 bases; junction bases outside the gene matches: 8.

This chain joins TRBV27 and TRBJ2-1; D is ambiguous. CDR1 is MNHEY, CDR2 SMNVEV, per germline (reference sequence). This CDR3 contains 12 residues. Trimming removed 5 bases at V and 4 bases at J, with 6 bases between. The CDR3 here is CASSGVYNEQFF. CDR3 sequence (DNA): TGTGCCAGCAGTGGGGTTTACAATGAGCAGTTCTTC.

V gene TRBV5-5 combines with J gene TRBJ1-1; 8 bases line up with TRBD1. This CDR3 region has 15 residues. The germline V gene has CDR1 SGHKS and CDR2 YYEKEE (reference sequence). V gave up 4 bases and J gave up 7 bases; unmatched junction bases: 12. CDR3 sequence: CASSTGQGSAGEAFF. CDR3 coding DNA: TGTGCCAGCAGCACAGGACAGGGATCTGCGGGTGAAGCTTTCTTT.

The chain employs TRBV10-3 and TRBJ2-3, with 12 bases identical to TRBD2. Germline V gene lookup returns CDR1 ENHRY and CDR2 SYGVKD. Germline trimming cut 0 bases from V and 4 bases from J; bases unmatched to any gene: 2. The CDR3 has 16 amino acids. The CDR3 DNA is TGTGCCATCAGTGAGTCGGCTAGCGGGGGGGCAGATACGCAGTATTTT. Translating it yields CAISESASGGADTQYF.